The rows below give T cell receptor beta chains drawn from one sample of a study of T cell changes during pregnancy in multiple sclerosis. Produced via immunoSEQ multiplex PCR; TCRdb's table is partial and in-frame only. Of around 67,000 clones in the sample, around 90% were seen once. Sequenced material: peripheral blood, taken after pregnancy. The receptors originated from a female donor in good health, enrolled as a control in a pregnancy study. CDR3s include the opening cysteine and the closing phenylalanine or tryptophan. A D gene is named only where the DNA matches it firmly. The size entry is marked missing in some rows and otherwise reads once, few, many or a size class.

clone size: NA; D gene: TRBD1; J gene: TRBJ1-2; V gene: TRBV27; CDR3 protein: CASSVGQGARGYTF; CDR3 DNA: TGTGCCAGCAGTGTGGGACAGGGGGCGCGAGGCTACACCTTC
clone size: NA; D gene: NA; J gene: TRBJ2-1; V gene: TRBV28; CDR3 protein: CAMQSGGAYNEQFF; CDR3 DNA: TGTGCCATGCAGTCGGGGGGCGCCTACAATGAGCAGTTCTTC
clone size: NA; D gene: TRBD1; J gene: TRBJ1-2; V gene: TRBV27; CDR3 protein: CASTASKGAYGYTF; CDR3 DNA: TGTGCCAGCACTGCCTCAAAGGGGGCCTATGGCTACACCTTC
clone size: NA; D gene: NA; J gene: TRBJ1-2; V gene: TRBV6-5; CDR3 protein: CASSYQEAFGYTF; CDR3 DNA: TGTGCCAGCAGTTACCAGGAGGCCTTTGGCTACACCTTC
clone size: NA; D gene: NA; J gene: TRBJ1-2; V gene: TRBV14; CDR3 protein: CASSQDLVGGYTF; CDR3 DNA: TGTGCCAGCAGCCAAGATCTAGTAGGTGGCTACACCTTC
clone size: NA; D gene: NA; J gene: TRBJ2-5; V gene: TRBV10-3; CDR3 protein: CAISESWDTPQETQYF; CDR3 DNA: TGTGCCATCAGTGAATCCTGGGACACCCCCCAAGAGACCCAGTACTTC
clone size: NA; D gene: NA; J gene: TRBJ2-1; V gene: TRBV18; CDR3 protein: CASSRLASYNEQFF; CDR3 DNA: TGTGCCAGCTCACGGCTAGCGAGCTACAATGAGCAGTTCTTC
clone size: NA; D gene: NA; J gene: TRBJ1-2; V gene: TRBV9; CDR3 protein: CASTPEGGRGYTF; CDR3 DNA: TGTGCCAGCACTCCAGAGGGGGGGAGAGGCTACACCTTC
clone size: NA; D gene: NA; J gene: TRBJ2-5; V gene: TRBV13; CDR3 protein: CASEWRSQETQYF; CDR3 DNA: TGTGCCAGCGAGTGGCGGAGCCAAGAGACCCAGTACTTC
clone size: once; D gene: NA; J gene: TRBJ1-1; V gene: TRBV19; CDR3 protein: CASSIDRDKLTEAFF; CDR3 DNA: TGTGCCAGTAGTATCGACCGGGACAAACTCACTGAAGCTTTCTTT